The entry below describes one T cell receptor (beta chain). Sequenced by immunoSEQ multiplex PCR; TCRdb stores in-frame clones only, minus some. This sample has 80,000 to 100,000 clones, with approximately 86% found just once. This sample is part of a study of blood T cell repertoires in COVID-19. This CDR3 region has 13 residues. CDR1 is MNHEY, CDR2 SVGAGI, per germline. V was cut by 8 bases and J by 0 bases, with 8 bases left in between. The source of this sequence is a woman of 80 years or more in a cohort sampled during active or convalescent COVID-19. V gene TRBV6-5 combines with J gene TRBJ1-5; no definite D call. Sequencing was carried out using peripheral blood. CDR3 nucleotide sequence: TGTGCCAGCGTTTTACATAGCAATCAGCCCCAGCATTTT. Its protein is CASVLHSNQPQHF.